These T cell receptor beta chains were read from a single sample in a study of blood T cell repertoires in COVID-19. The method was immunoSEQ multiplex PCR; TCRdb's version includes in-frame clones alone and lacks a portion of them. In the table there are fewer than 400,000 clones, about 87% of which are singletons. Sequencing was performed on PBMCs or T cells enriched from blood (not recorded which). These receptors were taken from a man in his thirties or forties who had recovered from COVID-19. Both conserved end residues are part of each CDR3. The order of the fields is V gene, J gene, D gene, clone size, CDR3 DNA, CDR3 protein. The D gene is left open where the match is weak. Not every row has a clone size; where given, it reads once, few, many or a size class.

v_gene: TRBV6-5; j_gene: TRBJ2-7; d_gene: NA; abundance: NA; CDR3nt: TGTGCCAGCAGTTTGGGAGATGGGTACGAGCAGTACTTC; CDR3aa: CASSLGDGYEQYF
v_gene: TRBV18; j_gene: TRBJ1-6; d_gene: TRBD1; abundance: once; CDR3nt: TGTGCCAGCTCACCGGAGGGGACAGGTCAGGGGGACTGGAATTCACCCCTCCACTTT; CDR3aa: CASSPEGTGQGDWNSPLHF
v_gene: TRBV9; j_gene: TRBJ2-7; d_gene: TRBD2; abundance: NA; CDR3nt: TGTGCCAGCAGCGTTCTAGCGGCCTCCTACGAGCAGTACTTC; CDR3aa: CASSVLAASYEQYF
v_gene: TRBV28; j_gene: TRBJ1-5; d_gene: TRBD1; abundance: once; CDR3nt: TGTGCCAGCAGTCAGACAGGGGGCAATCAGCCCCAGCATTTT; CDR3aa: CASSQTGGNQPQHF
v_gene: TRBV7-2; j_gene: TRBJ1-5; d_gene: NA; abundance: NA; CDR3nt: TGTGCCAGCAGCATAGAGGTATACGGGGGTCAGCCCCAGCATTTT; CDR3aa: CASSIEVYGGQPQHF
v_gene: TRBV10-3; j_gene: TRBJ2-7; d_gene: NA; abundance: NA; CDR3nt: TGTGCCATCGGGAGGCTGGCGCAGGGCTCCTACGAGCAGTACTTC; CDR3aa: CAIGRLAQGSYEQYF
v_gene: TRBV23-1; j_gene: TRBJ1-5; d_gene: NA; abundance: NA; CDR3nt: TGCGCCAGCAGTCAATCCCCAGGGCTTAATCAGCCCCAGCATTTT; CDR3aa: CASSQSPGLNQPQHF
v_gene: TRBV6-5; j_gene: TRBJ2-1; d_gene: TRBD2; abundance: NA; CDR3nt: TGTGCCAGCAGTTACAGCGGGGTTAGCTCCTACAATGAGCAGTTCTTC; CDR3aa: CASSYSGVSSYNEQFF
v_gene: TRBV25-1; j_gene: TRBJ2-1; d_gene: NA; abundance: NA; CDR3nt: TGTGCCAGCAGCACAGTTCTCCTCTACAATGAGCAGTTCTTC; CDR3aa: CASSTVLLYNEQFF
v_gene: TRBV19; j_gene: TRBJ1-5; d_gene: NA; abundance: NA; CDR3nt: TGTGCCAGTAGTATAGAAAGGAGTCAGCCCCAGCATTTT; CDR3aa: CASSIERSQPQHF
v_gene: TRBV15; j_gene: TRBJ1-3; d_gene: TRBD1; abundance: NA; CDR3nt: TGTGCCACGAGCCGGGACAGGGAGAACACCATATATTTT; CDR3aa: CATSRDRENTIYF
v_gene: TRBV12-3/TRBV12-4; j_gene: TRBJ1-5; d_gene: NA; abundance: NA; CDR3nt: TGTGCCAGCACCCTAGGATCTCAGCCCCAGCATTTT; CDR3aa: CASTLGSQPQHF
v_gene: TRBV5-8; j_gene: TRBJ2-7; d_gene: TRBD1; abundance: NA; CDR3nt: TGTGCCAGCAGCGCGACAGGGGTCGAGCAGTACTTC; CDR3aa: CASSATGVEQYF
v_gene: TRBV11-2; j_gene: TRBJ2-7; d_gene: TRBD1; abundance: NA; CDR3nt: TGTGCCAGCAGCTTAAACAGGGGGCACTACGAGCAGTACTTC; CDR3aa: CASSLNRGHYEQYF
v_gene: TRBV30; j_gene: TRBJ2-1; d_gene: TRBD2; abundance: NA; CDR3nt: TGTGCCTGGAGTGTTCGGGGGGCCTACAATGAGCAGTTCTTC; CDR3aa: CAWSVRGAYNEQFF
v_gene: TRBV2; j_gene: TRBJ2-2; d_gene: NA; abundance: NA; CDR3nt: TGTGCCAGCAGTGATGACACGTACACCGGGGAGCTGTTTTTT; CDR3aa: CASSDDTYTGELFF
v_gene: TRBV28; j_gene: TRBJ1-4; d_gene: NA; abundance: few; CDR3nt: TGTGCCAGCAGTTCGGTTAGCGTTGGGAATGAAAAACTGTTTTTT; CDR3aa: CASSSVSVGNEKLFF
v_gene: TRBV5-4; j_gene: TRBJ2-7; d_gene: TRBD1; abundance: NA; CDR3nt: TGTGCCAGCTGGACAGGGGGCGAAATCCCCTACGAGCAGTACTTC; CDR3aa: CASWTGGEIPYEQYF
v_gene: TRBV13; j_gene: TRBJ2-1; d_gene: TRBD2; abundance: NA; CDR3nt: TGTGCCAGCAGCTTAGGCGGCGGGGGGATCTACAATGAGCAGTTCTTC; CDR3aa: CASSLGGGGIYNEQFF
v_gene: TRBV28; j_gene: TRBJ1-5; d_gene: NA; abundance: NA; CDR3nt: TGTGCCAGCAGCAGATGGGGGGGGCAGCCCCAGCATTTT; CDR3aa: CASSRWGGQPQHF
v_gene: TRBV5-1; j_gene: TRBJ2-2; d_gene: TRBD1; abundance: NA; CDR3nt: TGCGCCAGCAGCTTGGGGTTGGACAGGGGGAGTCACGAGGAGCTGTTTTTT; CDR3aa: CASSLGLDRGSHEELFF
v_gene: TRBV9; j_gene: TRBJ1-1; d_gene: NA; abundance: NA; CDR3nt: TGTGCCAGCAGTTTCCAGGGTGCGGTCACTGAAGCTTTCTTT; CDR3aa: CASSFQGAVTEAFF